This T cell receptor (beta chain) was recovered during a study of cytomegalovirus exposure and HLA in healthy donors. Study-wide points: According to an earlier analysis, most TCR beta V segments yielded productive rearrangements about 90% or about 30% of the time. Per a later analysis, 18,000 or so TCR beta sequences showed association with HLA alleles at 0.05 false discovery rate.

About this clone: Its specificity is not known.

PCR amplification relied on 60 Vbeta primers (plus 13 Jbeta primers). Sequencing used immunoSEQ multiplex PCR; TCRdb keeps in-frame clones, though not all of them. The sample includes just over 150,000 clones, approximately 85% of them seen just once. The V gene lost 2 bases and the J gene lost 3 bases, with 11 bases spanning the gap. The CDR3 is 15 amino acids. The germline V gene encodes CDR1 MNHEY and CDR2 SMNVEV (reference sequence). Sequenced material: PBMCs. The source of this sequence is a woman between 18 and 30 years old in good health and CMV-seronegative. V usage is TRBV27 and J usage is TRBJ2-1; possible D gene TRBD2, 5 bases. Here the CDR3 DNA reads TGTGCCAGCAGTTTAGTGGCGGGCCGCTACAATGAGCAGTTCTTC. Protein: CASSLVAGRYNEQFF.